The rows below give T cell receptor beta chains drawn from one sample of a study of blood T cell repertoires in COVID-19. Assay: immunoSEQ multiplex PCR; the TCRdb copy retains only in-frame clones and omits some. The data hold approximately 200,000 clones, with 94% observed a single time. The sample was peripheral blood. The receptors stem from a man aged 25 to 40 with COVID-19, enrolled during active disease. CDR3s include the opening cysteine and the closing phenylalanine or tryptophan. The D gene is left open where the match is weak. Clone size is stated in some rows and not others, as once, few, many or a class when expanded.

v_gene	j_gene	abundance	d_gene	CDR3aa	CDR3nt
TRBV28	TRBJ2-7	NA	NA	CASPSSYEQYF	TGTGCCAGCCCCAGCTCCTACGAGCAGTACTTC
TRBV3-1/TRBV3-2	TRBJ2-5	NA	TRBD1	CASRTGAQETQYF	TGTGCCAGCAGGACAGGGGCCCAAGAGACCCAGTACTTC
TRBV6-2/TRBV6-3	TRBJ2-7	NA	TRBD2	CASSDGLAGRYEQYF	TGTGCCAGCAGCGACGGACTAGCGGGGAGGTACGAGCAGTACTTC
TRBV9	TRBJ1-2	NA	TRBD1	CASSAAKDRVSGYTF	TGTGCCAGCAGCGCCGCCAAGGACAGGGTAAGTGGCTACACCTTC
TRBV6-6	TRBJ1-2	once	NA	CASSRRGDGYGYTF	TGTGCCAGCAGCCGCAGGGGTGACGGCTATGGCTACACCTTC
TRBV7-3	TRBJ2-3	NA	TRBD2	CASSLTPASGGSDTQYF	TGTGCCAGCAGCTTAACGCCCGCTAGCGGGGGTTCAGATACGCAGTATTTT
TRBV2	TRBJ1-2	once	TRBD1	CASSDIGAPGGGYTF	TGTGCCAGCAGTGACATCGGGGCACCAGGGGGAGGCTACACCTTC
TRBV6-6	TRBJ1-6	NA	TRBD1	CASSTSDRGLNSPLHF	TGTGCCAGCAGTACCTCGGACAGGGGGCTTAATTCACCCCTCCACTTT
TRBV9	TRBJ2-3	NA	NA	CASSVVGGAVTDTQYF	TGTGCCAGCAGCGTAGTAGGGGGGGCCGTCACAGATACGCAGTATTTT
TRBV9	TRBJ1-1	once	NA	CASSVAGELNTEAFF	TGTGCCAGCAGCGTAGCAGGGGAGCTGAACACTGAAGCTTTCTTT
TRBV6-5	TRBJ1-1	NA	TRBD1	CASSWDRTYTEAFF	TGTGCCAGCAGTTGGGACAGGACATACACTGAAGCTTTCTTT
TRBV7-9	TRBJ2-5	NA	TRBD2	CASSFLGAGGQETQYF	TGTGCCAGCAGCTTTCTCGGGGCGGGGGGCCAAGAGACCCAGTACTTC
TRBV10-3	TRBJ1-1	NA	NA	CAISESKRDPNTEAFF	TGTGCCATCAGTGAGTCGAAACGGGATCCGAACACTGAAGCTTTCTTT
TRBV19	TRBJ1-2	NA	NA	CASCSSGASSYGYTF	TGTGCCAGTTGTAGCAGCGGGGCTTCTTCCTATGGCTACACCTTC
TRBV2	TRBJ1-1	NA	NA	CASSLQGGTEAFF	TGTGCCAGCAGCCTACAGGGAGGGACTGAAGCTTTCTTT
TRBV5-1	TRBJ1-6	NA	NA	CASSERGRVRNSPLHF	TGCGCCAGCAGCGAAAGAGGGCGGGTGCGGAATTCACCCCTCCACTTT
TRBV3-1/TRBV3-2	TRBJ1-2	NA	NA	CASSQDYQGGGYTF	TGTGCCAGCAGCCAAGATTACCAGGGCGGCGGCTACACCTTC
TRBV30	TRBJ1-2	NA	TRBD1	CAWSLLQGAKIYGYTF	TGTGCCTGGAGCCTACTACAGGGGGCGAAGATCTATGGCTACACCTTC
TRBV2	TRBJ1-6	NA	TRBD1	CASSGQGVLGSPLHF	TGTGCCAGCAGTGGGCAGGGGGTTCTAGGGTCACCCCTCCACTTT
TRBV19	TRBJ1-1	NA	NA	CASSGSWEDTEAFF	TGTGCCAGTAGTGGTTCATGGGAGGACACTGAAGCTTTCTTT
TRBV19	TRBJ2-5	NA	NA	CASSSRRGLKTQYF	TGTGCCAGTAGTAGCCGAAGGGGTTTGAAGACCCAGTACTTC
TRBV5-1	TRBJ1-2	NA	TRBD1	CASSLEGGGRGPAMGGYTF	TGCGCCAGCAGCTTGGAGGGCGGCGGCAGGGGGCCCGCAATGGGCGGCTACACCTTC
TRBV3-1/TRBV3-2	TRBJ1-4	NA	NA	CASSPNEGLEKLFF	TGTGCCAGCAGTCCCAACGAGGGACTTGAAAAACTGTTTTTT
TRBV15	TRBJ1-2	NA	NA	CATSRVVALPPYGYTF	TGTGCCACCAGCAGAGTTGTCGCACTCCCGCCGTATGGCTACACCTTC
TRBV29-1	TRBJ1-5	NA	NA	CSVAGHSNQPQHF	TGCAGCGTTGCCGGACATAGCAATCAGCCCCAGCATTTT
TRBV11-2	TRBJ2-5	NA	NA	CASSPPRDQYF	TGTGCCAGCAGCCCCCCGCGGGACCAGTACTTC
TRBV29-1	TRBJ2-7	NA	NA	CSVEAGAYEQYF	TGCAGCGTTGAAGCGGGGGCCTACGAGCAGTACTTC
TRBV2	TRBJ1-2	few	NA	CASTEGAGLYGYTF	TGTGCCAGCACCGAAGGGGCAGGGTTGTATGGCTACACCTTC
TRBV7-2	TRBJ1-2	NA	NA	CASSLGGGSWAYGYTF	TGTGCCAGCAGCTTAGGGGGGGGATCCTGGGCCTATGGCTACACCTTC
TRBV4-1	TRBJ2-2	NA	TRBD2	CASSPLAGGTGELFF	TGCGCCAGCAGCCCCCTAGCGGGGGGTACCGGGGAGCTGTTTTTT
TRBV10-1	TRBJ1-2	NA	NA	CASSPRVGYGYTF	TGCGCCAGCAGCCCGAGGGTAGGCTATGGCTACACCTTC